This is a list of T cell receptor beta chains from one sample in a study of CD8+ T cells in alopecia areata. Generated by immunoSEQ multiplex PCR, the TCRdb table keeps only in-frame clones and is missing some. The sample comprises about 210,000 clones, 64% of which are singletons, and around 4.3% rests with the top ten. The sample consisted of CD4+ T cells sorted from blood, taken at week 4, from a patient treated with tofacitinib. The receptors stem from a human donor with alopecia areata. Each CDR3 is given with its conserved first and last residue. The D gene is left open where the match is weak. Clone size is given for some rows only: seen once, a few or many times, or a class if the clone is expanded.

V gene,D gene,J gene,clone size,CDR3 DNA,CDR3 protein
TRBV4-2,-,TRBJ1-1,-,TGTGCCAGCAGCCAAGGATTCGGCACTGAAGCTTTCTTT,CASSQGFGTEAFF
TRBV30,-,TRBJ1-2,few,TGTGCCTGGAGGTGGAACTATGGCTACACCTTC,CAWRWNYGYTF
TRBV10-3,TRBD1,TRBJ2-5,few,TGTGCCATCACCAGGGGACAGGGACAAGAGACCCAGTACTTC,CAITRGQGQETQYF
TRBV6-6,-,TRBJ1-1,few,TGTGCCAGCATAGGGGGAATTACTGAAGCTTTCTTT,CASIGGITEAFF
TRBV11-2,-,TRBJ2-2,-,TGTGCCAGCAGCAAACAGGACGGGAACACCGGGGAGCTGTTTTTT,CASSKQDGNTGELFF
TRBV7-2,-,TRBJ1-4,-,TGTGCCAGCAGCTTAGGACTGACAGTGGCAAATGAAAAACTGTTTTTT,CASSLGLTVANEKLFF
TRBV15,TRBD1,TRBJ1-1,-,TGTGCCACCAGCCGCCGTACAGGGGGCTTCACTGAAGCTTTCTTT,CATSRRTGGFTEAFF
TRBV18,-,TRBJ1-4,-,TGTGCCAGCTCACCGCAAGGGGCCGGTGAAAAACTGTTTTTT,CASSPQGAGEKLFF
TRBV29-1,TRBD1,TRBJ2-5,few,TGCAGCTCCCGACAGGGGGCGGGAGAGACCCAGTACTTC,CSSRQGAGETQYF
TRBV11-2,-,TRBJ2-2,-,TGTGGGGCGGGGTCCCGGGTCGGGGAGCTGTTTTTT,CGAGSRVGELFF
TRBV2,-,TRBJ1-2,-,TGTGCCAGCAGCGAGGCGGTGGGCGGCTACACCTTC,CASSEAVGGYTF
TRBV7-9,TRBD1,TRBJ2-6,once,TGTGCCAGTTCCCGGGACAGGGTGAGGTCTGGGGCCAACGTCCTGACTTTC,CASSRDRVRSGANVLTF
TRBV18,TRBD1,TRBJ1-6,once,TGTGCCAGCTCACCTGGGACAGTAGACAATTCACCCCTCCACTTT,CASSPGTVDNSPLHF
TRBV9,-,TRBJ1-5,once,TGTGCCAGCAGCCCACACGCAGGGTTGGGTCAGCCCCAGCATTTT,CASSPHAGLGQPQHF
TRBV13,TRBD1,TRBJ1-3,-,TGTGCCAGCAGCCAAGAACAGGGGGCCGGAAACACCATATATTTT,CASSQEQGAGNTIYF
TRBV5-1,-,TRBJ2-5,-,TGCGCCAGCAGCGTGAACGGACTACCCGGAGAGACCCAGTACTTC,CASSVNGLPGETQYF
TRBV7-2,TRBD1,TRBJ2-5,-,TGTGCCAGCAGCCCCAGACAGGGGCCCGCCGAGACCCAGTACTTC,CASSPRQGPAETQYF
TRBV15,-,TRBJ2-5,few,TGTGCCACCAGCAGAGATCAGGACATTCGGATCGAGACCCAGTACTTC,CATSRDQDIRIETQYF
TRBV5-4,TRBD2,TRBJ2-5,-,TGTGCCAGCTCCGGGAGGGACGAGACCCAGTACTTC,CASSGRDETQYF
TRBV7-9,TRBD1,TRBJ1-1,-,TGTGCCAGCAGCTTGGACAGGGTGAACACTGAAGCTTTCTTT,CASSLDRVNTEAFF
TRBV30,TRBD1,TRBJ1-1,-,TGTGCCTGGAGAAGACAGGGTGGGGTGAACACTGAAGCTTTCTTT,CAWRRQGGVNTEAFF
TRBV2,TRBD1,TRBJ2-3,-,TGTGCCAGCAGTGATAGGACAGGGGGAAGCACAGATACGCAGTATTTT,CASSDRTGGSTDTQYF
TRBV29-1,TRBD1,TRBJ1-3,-,TGCAGCGCAACGACAGGGGCCGCTTCTGGAAACACCATATATTTT,CSATTGAASGNTIYF
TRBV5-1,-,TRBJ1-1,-,TGCGCCAGCAGCTTGGGAGAAGGGGAAAAGGCTTTCTTT,CASSLGEGEKAFF
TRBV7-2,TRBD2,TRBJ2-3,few,TGTGCCAGCAGCTCACTACCCGGACTAGCGGGAGAGGATACGCAGTATTTT,CASSSLPGLAGEDTQYF
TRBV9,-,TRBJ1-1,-,TGTGCCAGCAGCGTCGACGGGAACACTGAAGCTTTCTTT,CASSVDGNTEAFF
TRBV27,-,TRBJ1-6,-,TGTGCCACCACCAGAGTAGGGACACATAATTCACCCCTCCACTTT,CATTRVGTHNSPLHF
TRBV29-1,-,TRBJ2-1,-,TGCAGCGTTGTGGGCGGCGGGGAGCAGTTCTTC,CSVVGGGEQFF
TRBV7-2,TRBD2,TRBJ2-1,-,TGTGCCAGCAGCCTTCACTGGGGCGGGGGGCCAGGCAATGAGCAGTTCTTC,CASSLHWGGGPGNEQFF
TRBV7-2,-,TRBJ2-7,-,TGTGCCAGCAGCCTTACCTACGAGCAGTACTTC,CASSLTYEQYF
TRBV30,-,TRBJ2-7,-,TGTGCCTGGAGTGCCCAACGGTTCCAGCAGTACTTC,CAWSAQRFQQYF
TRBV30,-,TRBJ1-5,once,TGTGCCTGGAGTGTACAAGGCAATCAGCCCCAGCATTTT,CAWSVQGNQPQHF
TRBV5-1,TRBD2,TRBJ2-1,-,TGCGCCAGCACGGGTAGCGGGGCCTACAATGAGCAGTTCTTC,CASTGSGAYNEQFF
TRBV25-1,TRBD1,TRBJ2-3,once,TGTGCCAGCAGTCTAGCGGGACAGGGGGCTTTGGGCACAGATACGCAGTATTTT,CASSLAGQGALGTDTQYF
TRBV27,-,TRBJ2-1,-,TGTGCCAGCAGTTTTTTTCCGGGGGGCCTGTTCTTC,CASSFFPGGLFF
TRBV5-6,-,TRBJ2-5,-,TGTGCCAGCAGCCCCTGGAACTCAGGGACCCAGTACTTC,CASSPWNSGTQYF
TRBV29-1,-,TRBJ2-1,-,TGCAGCGTTGTTAAGGGTCTCATTTACAATGAGCAGTTCTTC,CSVVKGLIYNEQFF
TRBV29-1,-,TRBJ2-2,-,TGCAGCGTTGTTGGGGGCGGGGAGCTGTTTTTT,CSVVGGGELFF
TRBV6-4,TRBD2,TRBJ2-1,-,TGTGCCAGCAGCCCCGGGACTAGCGGGGGGTCTGAGCAGTTCTTC,CASSPGTSGGSEQFF
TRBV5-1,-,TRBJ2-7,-,TGCGCCAGCAGCTTGGACCTGGTAGGCGAGCAGTACTTC,CASSLDLVGEQYF
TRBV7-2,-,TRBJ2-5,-,TGTGCCAGCAGCTTAGGACCGGGGAACCAAGAGACCCAGTACTTC,CASSLGPGNQETQYF
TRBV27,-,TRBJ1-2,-,TGTGCCAGCAGTTCCCTCCGGGAATATGGCTACACCTTC,CASSSLREYGYTF
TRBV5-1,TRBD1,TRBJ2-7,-,TGCGCCAGCAGCTCCGGACAGGTCGGCTACGAGCAGTACTTC,CASSSGQVGYEQYF
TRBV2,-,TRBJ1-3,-,TGTGCCAGCAGGGGCTCCGGAAACACCATATATTTT,CASRGSGNTIYF
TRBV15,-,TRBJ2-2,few,TGTGCCACCAGCAGAGCCGAGGCGGCGGAGCTGTTTTTT,CATSRAEAAELFF
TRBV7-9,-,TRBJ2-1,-,TGTGCCAGCAGCCCTAGACTAACGAATGAGCAGTTCTTC,CASSPRLTNEQFF
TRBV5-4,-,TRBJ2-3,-,TGTGCCAGCAGCCTCGGAACCACAGATACGCAGTATTTT,CASSLGTTDTQYF
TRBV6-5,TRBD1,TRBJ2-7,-,TGTGCCAGCGGGACAGGGGCGGCCTACGAGCAGTACTTC,CASGTGAAYEQYF
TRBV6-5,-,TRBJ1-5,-,TGTGCCAGCAGAACGACAGTAAATCAGCCCCAGCATTTT,CASRTTVNQPQHF
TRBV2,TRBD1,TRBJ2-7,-,TGTGCCAGCATAGACAGGGACGAGCAGTACTTC,CASIDRDEQYF
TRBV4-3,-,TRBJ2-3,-,TGCGCCAGCAGCCAACCAGGGGCTGTGACAGATACGCAGTATTTT,CASSQPGAVTDTQYF
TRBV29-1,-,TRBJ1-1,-,TGCAGCGCTATTACCCGGACGGCGAACACTGAAGCTTTCTTT,CSAITRTANTEAFF